These 9 T cell receptor beta chains came from one sample sequenced in a study of OX40 agonist ivuxolimab in advanced cancers. Assay used: immunoSEQ multiplex PCR; TCRdb lists only in-frame clones, some missing. The sample gives 11,000 to 15,000 clones, under 95% of which show up once; around 25% is in the top ten. This material consisted of CD4+ or CD8+ T cells sorted from blood, taken in a trial of the OX40 agonist ivuxolimab. Receptors were obtained from an adult with an advanced solid tumor such as melanoma, head and neck, liver or kidney cancer.

The rearrangement joins TRBV10-2 to TRBJ1-1; a possible D gene is TRBD1 (5 bases). There are 14 residues in the CDR3. Germline V gene sequence: CDR1 WSHSY, CDR2 SAAADI. Trimming took off 3 bases at V and 2 bases at J, with 10 bases between the two ends. The CDR3 DNA sequence: TGCGCCAGCAGTGATGGGACCGCCAACACTGAAGCTTTCTTT. It codes for CASSDGTANTEAFF.

This clone was seen a few times. This chain joins TRBV2 and TRBJ1-1; D remains ambiguous. The CDR3 contains 12 residues. Deletions cut 8 bases from V and 7 bases from J, with 14 bases between. CDR1 and CDR2 from the germline V gene are SNHLY and FYNNEI. The CDR3 DNA reads TGTGCCAGCCAACACGGCGACTTTGAAGCTTTCTTT. This gives the protein CASQHGDFEAFF.

The chain links TRBV15 to TRBJ1-4, with 8 bases identical to TRBD1. Germline CDR1 is LNHNV and CDR2 is YYDKDF (reference sequence). Losses at the gene ends were 3 bases for V and 1 base for J; bases not matched to a gene: 4. CDR3 size: 16 residues. This CDR3 is CATSSNRGGTNEKLFF. The CDR3 DNA follows: TGTGCCACCAGCAGTAACAGGGGGGGAACTAATGAAAAACTGTTTTTT.

The V gene is TRBV7-9, the J gene TRBJ2-7; a weak D match, TRBD2 (5 bases). The CDR3 contains 15 residues. Trimming removed 1 base at V and 7 bases at J, with 17 bases between. Germline CDR1 and CDR2: SEHNR and FQNEAQ (reference sequence). The CDR3 spells CASSLVLGDAWEQYF. The CDR3 region has the DNA TGTGCCAGCAGCTTAGTGCTGGGAGACGCTTGGGAGCAGTACTTC.

Here the CDR3 reads CASSSGVNTEAFF. CDR3 DNA: TGTGCCAGCAGTTCAGGGGTGAACACTGAAGCTTTCTTT. The V call is TRBV6-5, the J call TRBJ1-1, with TRBD1 as a possible D gene (6 bases). V shed 4 bases and J shed 0 bases, with 6 bases lying between them. The germline V gene has CDR1 MNHEY and CDR2 SVGAGI. The CDR3 consists of 13 residues.

J is TRBJ2-2 and V is TRBV7-8, with 10 bases matching TRBD2. V shed 4 bases, J shed 1 base, and the junction held 3 bases outside the gene matches. From germline, CDR1 is SGHVS and CDR2 FQNEAQ. There are 16 residues in the CDR3. The CDR3 coding sequence is TGTGCCAGCAGCTGGCGACTAGCGGGGAACACCGGGGAGCTGTTTTTT. This translates into CASSWRLAGNTGELFF.

The rearrangement uses TRBV10-3 and TRBJ2-2, with D possibly being TRBD1 or TRBD2 (5 bases each). Trimming stripped 4 bases from V and 8 bases from J, with 17 bases between. Germline lookup yields CDR1 ENHRY and CDR2 SYGVKD. The length of the CDR3 is 15 residues. DNA for the CDR3: TGTGCCATCAGTGCTACCCGGGACCCAGGAGGGGAGCTGTTTTTT. The encoded protein is CAISATRDPGGELFF.

V is TRBV11-2 and J is TRBJ2-7; D is undetermined. From germline, CDR1 is SGHAT and CDR2 FQNNGV. V lost 5 bases to trimming and J lost 7 bases, with 9 bases between them. This CDR3 region has 11 residues. CDR3 protein: CASSEVGEQYF. DNA of the CDR3: TGTGCCAGCAGCGAAGTCGGGGAGCAGTACTTC.

The chain links TRBV5-1 to TRBJ1-5, with a tentative D call TRBD1 (6 bases). Germline lookup yields CDR1 SGHRS and CDR2 YFSETQ. V lost 0 bases, J lost 6 bases, and 7 bases lay in between. The CDR3 is made up of 13 amino acids. CDR3 coding DNA: TGCGCCAGCAGCTTGGACAGGGCTCAGCCCCAGCATTTT. Translated: CASSLDRAQPQHF.